This passage covers 21 T cell receptor beta chains from one sample sequenced in a study of early T cells in non-severe SARS-CoV-2 infection. Using its own MiXCR run on the 5' RACE reads, TCRdb lists one record per CDR3 protein. The sample consists of around 61,000 distinct CDR3 sequences, roughly 15% of them appearing once. The sample in question was whole blood, obtained at baseline. All receptors derive from an adult who was a healthcare worker with PCR-confirmed SARS-CoV-2 infection or an uninfected control (not recorded which).

This chain links TRBV4-1 with TRBJ2-1; D unclear. The CDR3 totals 17 residues. CDR1 is MGHRA and CDR2 is YSYEKL in the germline V gene. V was clipped by 0 bases and J by 0 bases, with 12 bases between them. The CDR3 loop reads CASSQELWVHSYNEQFF. CDR3 DNA: TGCGCCAGCAGCCAAGAGTTGTGGGTGCACTCCTACAATGAGCAGTTCTTC.

This clonotype has a single count. The CDR3 spells CASSQDTNTEAFF. The CDR3 coding sequence is TGTGCCAGCAGTCAAGACACGAACACTGAAGCTTTCTTT. V is TRBV5-4 and J is TRBJ1-1; D is undetermined. This CDR3 has 13 residues. V lost 5 bases and J lost 1, with 9 bases in between. In germline, CDR1 is SGHNT, CDR2 YYREEE (reference sequence).

This clonotype was recorded a few times. CDR3 in amino acids: CASSPPLVSDEQFF. The CDR3 DNA sequence: TGCGCCAGCAGCCCACCCCTTGTAAGCGATGAGCAGTTCTTC. This sequence joins TRBV5-1 and TRBJ2-1; D call uncertain. In germline, CDR1 is SGHRS, CDR2 YFSETQ. CDR3 length: 14 residues. V was pared by 4 bases and J by 8 bases, with 16 bases between.

This clonotype appeared a few times. The chain joins TRBV29-1 to TRBJ2-1; TRBD2 agrees at 8 bases. The CDR3 contains 18 residues. Trimming at V came to 5 bases and at J to 4 bases, leaving 19 bases not matched to a gene. Per the germline V gene, CDR1 is SQVTM and CDR2 is ANQGSEA. The CDR3 spells CSVRTGATSVLGYNEQFF. For the CDR3, the DNA is TGCAGCGTTCGAACAGGAGCGACTAGCGTTCTTGGGTACAATGAGCAGTTCTTC.

This clonotype has just a few counts. The J gene is TRBJ2-5, the V gene TRBV29-1, with 9 positions matching TRBD2. CDR1 and CDR2 from the germline V gene are SQVTM and ANQGSEA. This CDR3 is 12 amino acids long. V lost 8 bases, J lost 3 bases, and 4 bases stayed unmatched. The CDR3 is CSSRLAEETQYF. CDR3 coding DNA: TGCAGCTCCAGACTAGCGGAAGAGACCCAGTACTTC.

This clonotype occurred a few times. The chain combines TRBV2 with TRBJ1-4, with no clear D. With 10 bases removed from V and 4 bases from J, the gap between germline ends came to 13 bases. The CDR3 spans 13 residues. CDR1 is SNHLY, CDR2 FYNNEI, per germline. The CDR3 loop is CAIGGLDNEKLFF. CDR3 bases: TGTGCCATCGGAGGTTTGGATAATGAAAAACTGTTTTTT.

This clonotype was counted ten times or more. This chain connects TRBV28 to TRBJ2-7; weak D call: TRBD2 (5 bases). The CDR3 extends over 13 amino acids. Per germline, CDR1 MDHEN and CDR2 SYDVKM. The ends were cut back, 4 bases at V and 2 bases at J, with 9 bases in the middle. This CDR3 is CASSSSGPYEQYF. CDR3 bases: TGTGCCAGCAGTTCCAGCGGCCCCTACGAGCAGTACTTC.

The table lists this clonotype with a few counts. The chain is built from TRBV4-1 and TRBJ2-1; 9 nucleotides match TRBD1. This CDR3 has 16 amino acids. Trimming took 1 base from V and 5 from J; bases not matched to a gene: 6. CDR1 and CDR2 from the germline V gene are MGHRA and YSYEKL. CDR3 DNA sequence: TGCGCCAGCAGCCAAGTACAGGGGGCAATGGACAATGAGCAGTTCTTC. It yields the protein CASSQVQGAMDNEQFF.

This clonotype is labeled medium-sized. The J gene is TRBJ2-1, the V gene TRBV24-1; D unresolved. The CDR3 contains 13 residues. V was cut by 1 base and J by 5 bases, with 5 bases left in between. In germline, CDR1 is KGHDR, CDR2 SFDVKD. The CDR3 protein is CATSDFNNNEQFF. CDR3 nucleotide sequence: TGTGCCACCAGTGATTTCAACAACAATGAGCAGTTCTTC.

J is TRBJ2-6 and V is TRBV6-5; D is possibly TRBD1 or TRBD2 (5 bases each). V lost 4 bases and J lost 8, with 18 bases in between. Per the germline V gene, CDR1 is MNHEY and CDR2 is SVGAGI. The CDR3 sequence is 16 residues long. CDR3 loop: CASSLRETGPSNVLTF. CDR3 DNA: TGTGCCAGCAGTTTGAGGGAAACGGGACCGTCCAACGTCCTGACTTTC.

Regarding this clonotype: One junction end does not reproduce the germline sequence, and a read error may be involved. The gene calls are TRBV20-1 and TRBJ1-4; D is perhaps TRBD1 (5 bases). The CDR3 sequence is 11 residues long. The germline V gene encodes CDR1 DFQATT and CDR2 SNEGSKA (reference sequence). CDR3 sequence: CSAGRTTASVF. As DNA, the CDR3 is TGCAGTGCTGGAAGGACGACAGCCTCTGTTTTT.

This chain uses TRBV12-3 or TRBV12-4 with TRBJ2-2; D remains ambiguous. The CDR3 totals 13 residues. Trimming cost V 7 bases and J 4 bases, with 10 bases left between them. The CDR3 spells CASTWGPTGELFF. The CDR3 region has the DNA TGTGCCAGCACCTGGGGTCCCACCGGGGAGCTGTTTTTT.

The chain couples TRBV3-1 to TRBJ2-7; 11 bases match TRBD2. Germline CDR1 LGHDT, CDR2 YNNKEL (reference sequence). V lost 2 bases to trimming and J lost 1 base; unmatched junction nucleotides: 4. This CDR3 has 16 amino acids. The CDR3 DNA sequence: TGTGCCAGCAGCCAATCCGGGACTAGCGGTTCCTACGAGCAGTACTTC. This sequence encodes CASSQSGTSGSYEQYF.

This clonotype was seen a handful of times. Here the CDR3 reads CAISVQGPGTYEQYF. The CDR3 nucleotides are TGTGCCATCAGTGTCCAGGGGCCAGGTACCTACGAGCAGTACTTC. V and J are TRBV10-3 and TRBJ2-7; the D gene is possibly TRBD1 (6 bases). Germline V lookup: CDR1 ENHRY, CDR2 SYGVKD. This CDR3 is built from 15 residues. V lost 4 bases and J lost 2, with 15 bases in between.

The table lists this clonotype with many counts. CDR3 nucleotide sequence: TGTGCCAGCAACGGACAGGGGTCCTACGAGCAGTACTTC. As protein: CASNGQGSYEQYF. This sequence joins TRBV6-6 and TRBJ2-7; 9 nucleotides match TRBD1. With 7 bases clipped from V and 1 base from J, the junction kept 2 bases outside the gene matches. Germline CDR1 MNHNY, CDR2 SVGAGI (reference sequence). This CDR3 has 13 residues.

This chain connects TRBV10-3 to TRBJ1-5, with D unresolved. The germline V gene encodes CDR1 ENHRY and CDR2 SYGVKD. V was pared by 10 bases and J by 3 bases, with 13 bases between. The CDR3 covers 13 residues. The chain's CDR3 is CATANQDNQPQHF. The CDR3 DNA follows: TGTGCCACCGCTAACCAGGACAATCAGCCCCAGCATTTT.

This clonotype was counted many times. This chain connects TRBV12-3 or TRBV12-4 to TRBJ2-5, with D possibly being TRBD2 (5 bases). CDR3 size: 14 residues. Deletions cut 6 bases from V and 4 bases from J, with 15 bases between. The CDR3 bases are TGTGCCAGCAGCCGACGGGATGGCCCAGAGACCCAGTACTTC. Translated, it gives CASSRRDGPETQYF.

V gene TRBV20-1 combines with J gene TRBJ1-6, with D possibly matching TRBD1 (5 bases). Germline CDR1 reads DFQATT; CDR2 reads SNEGSKA (reference sequence). With 3 bases removed from V and 7 bases from J, the gap between germline ends came to 10 bases. CDR3 length equals 13 residues. CDR3 protein: CSASGGQNSPLHF. For the CDR3, the DNA is TGCAGTGCTAGTGGTGGACAAAATTCACCCCTCCACTTT.

The J gene is TRBJ1-1, the V gene TRBV14; unclear D gene. Germline lookup yields CDR1 SGHDN and CDR2 FVKESK. V was trimmed by 1 base and J by 3 bases, leaving 9 bases between them. The CDR3 extends over 14 amino acids. The CDR3 loop is CASSQVPGHTEAFF. DNA for the CDR3: TGTGCCAGCAGCCAAGTTCCAGGCCACACTGAAGCTTTCTTT.

The CDR3 DNA sequence: TGCAGTGCTCCGGACTGGACGAACACCGGGGAGCTGTTTTTT. This translates into CSAPDWTNTGELFF. This sequence joins TRBV20-1 and TRBJ2-2, with a weak D call TRBD2 (5 bases). V shed 5 bases and J shed 0 bases, with 10 bases lying between them. From germline, CDR1 is DFQATT and CDR2 SNEGSKA (reference sequence). CDR3 size: 14 residues.

This clonotype was counted only a few times. CDR3 amino acids: CASRGDHSTRYNEQFF. The CDR3 bases are TGTGCCAGCAGGGGAGACCATTCGACGAGATACAATGAGCAGTTCTTC. This chain links TRBV28 with TRBJ2-1, with D possibly matching TRBD2 (5 bases). Per the germline V gene, CDR1 is MDHEN and CDR2 is SYDVKM. Trimming took off 6 bases at V and 4 bases at J, with 19 bases between the two ends. The CDR3 extends over 16 amino acids.